The T cell receptor beta chain described here comes from a study of blood T cell repertoires in COVID-19. Study summary: T cells, B-cell-depleted T cells, or PBMCs provided the cDNA or gDNA that served as material.

In the study's own analysis: Amplification of reference gene primers was used by the study to estimate nucleated cell counts. The assay was immunoSEQ multiplex PCR, and TCRdb's table has in-frame clones only and misses some. From that table come the V and J calls and clone size; the DNA was used to work out D and trimming. The table has roughly 220,000 clones, approximately 80% seen once. The V gene's germline CDR1 is SGHVS and CDR2 FNYEAQ. Losses at the gene ends were 5 bases for V and 6 bases for J; bases not matched to a gene: 9. This CDR3 comprises 17 residues. The chain joins TRBV7-6 to TRBJ1-6, with 11 nucleotides matching TRBD1. Sequenced sample: peripheral blood. The clonotype comes from a woman in her forties who had recovered from COVID-19. This CDR3 reads CASSPEDRGRSNSPLHF. The CDR3 DNA follows: TGTGCCAGCAGCCCAGAGGACAGGGGGCGTAGTAATTCACCCCTCCACTTT. Full variable domain (outside the CDR3, taken from reference TRBV7-6 and TRBJ1-6): GAGVSQSPRYKVTKRGQDVALRCDPISGHVSLYWYRQALGQGPEFLTYFNYEAQQDKSGLPNDRFSAERPEGSISTLTIQRTEQRDSAMYRCASSPEDRGRSNSPLHFGNGTRLTVT.